These 4 T cell receptor beta chains share one sample of origin, sequenced in a study of T cell responses to AZD1222 COVID-19 vaccine (dated by TCRdb to the early 2020s). This specimen's time point label, per the study, means: about 28 days (+/-7) after the second vaccine dose. Libraries were built with the immunoSEQ multiplex PCR assay. TCRdb's version of the immuneACCESS table is confined to in-frame rearrangements and falls short of the full clone set. An unresolved V gene accounts for under half of the shortfall where checked; the remainder is of unknown origin. The sample includes over 120,000 clones, with over 80% observed a single time. Jointly, the top ten make up roughly 3.4% of the sample. The source was peripheral blood, collected 28 days after the second AZD1222 dose. The receptors were gathered from an adult who received the AZD1222 COVID-19 vaccine.

CDR3 in amino acids: CASSKGQGAGNEQFF. CDR3 in DNA: TGTGCCAGCAGTAAGGGACAGGGGGCAGGCAATGAGCAGTTCTTC. The chain combines TRBV6-2 or TRBV6-3 with TRBJ2-1; 12 bases fit TRBD1. This CDR3 has 15 residues. Germline assignment: CDR1 MNHEY and CDR2 SVGEGT. The J segment lost 6 bases and the V segment lost 5 bases, leaving 5 bases of the junction unmatched.

V and J are TRBV6-5 and TRBJ2-1, with 9 bases lining up with TRBD1. V was pared by 4 bases and J by 9 bases, with 7 bases of the junction left unmatched. The CDR3 length is 14 residues. Germline V gene lookup returns CDR1 MNHEY and CDR2 SVGAGI. In nucleotides, the CDR3 is TGTGCCAGCAGTTGGGGACAGGGCCTAGGTGAGCAGTTCTTC. Its translation: CASSWGQGLGEQFF.

The chain is built from TRBV9 and TRBJ1-1; 7 nucleotides line up with TRBD1. The germline CDR1 and CDR2 sequences are SGDLS and YYNGEE. The V and J ends lost 5 bases and 2 bases, in that order; junction bases with no gene match: 9. The CDR3 is made up of 15 amino acids. CDR3 loop: CASSRTGQRNTEAFF. CDR3 DNA sequence: TGTGCCAGCAGTCGTACGGGACAGAGAAACACTGAAGCTTTCTTT.

This chain links TRBV5-6 with TRBJ1-4; D is perhaps TRBD1 (5 bases). This CDR3 region has 15 residues. Trimming removed 4 bases from V and 4 bases from J, with 14 bases in between. CDR1 and CDR2 from the germline V gene are SGHDT and YYEEEE. CDR3 nucleotides: TGTGCCAGCAGCCGCGAGACAGACCGTAATGAAAAACTGTTTTTT. Translated, it gives CASSRETDRNEKLFF.